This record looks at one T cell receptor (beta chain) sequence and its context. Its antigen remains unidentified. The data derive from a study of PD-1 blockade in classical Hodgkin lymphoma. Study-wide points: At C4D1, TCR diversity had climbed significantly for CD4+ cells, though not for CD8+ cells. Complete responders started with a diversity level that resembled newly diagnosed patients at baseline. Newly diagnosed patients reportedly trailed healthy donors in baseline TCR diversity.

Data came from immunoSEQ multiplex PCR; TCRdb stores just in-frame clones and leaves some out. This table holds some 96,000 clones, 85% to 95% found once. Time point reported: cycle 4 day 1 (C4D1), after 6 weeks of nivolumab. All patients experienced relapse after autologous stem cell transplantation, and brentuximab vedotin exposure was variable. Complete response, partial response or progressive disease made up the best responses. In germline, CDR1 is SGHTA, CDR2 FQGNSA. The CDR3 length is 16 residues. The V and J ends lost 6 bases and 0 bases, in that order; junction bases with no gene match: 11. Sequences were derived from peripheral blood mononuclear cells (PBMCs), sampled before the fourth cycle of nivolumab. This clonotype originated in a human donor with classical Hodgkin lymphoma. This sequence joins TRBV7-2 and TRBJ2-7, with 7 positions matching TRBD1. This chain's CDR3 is CASRTLRGRTSYEQYF. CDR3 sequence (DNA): TGTGCCAGCAGGACCTTGAGGGGGCGAACCTCCTACGAGCAGTACTTC.